Here is one T cell receptor (beta chain) with its context. Unmatched junction bases numbered 6, after V lost 6 bases and J lost 4 bases. This CDR3 has 15 residues. From germline, CDR1 is SGHNT and CDR2 YENEEA. The table came from immunoSEQ multiplex PCR; TCRdb's copy has only in-frame clones and leaves some out. Among about 400,000 clones listed, around nine tenths were seen once. The sample originates from a study of Ad26.COV2.S vaccination and SARS-CoV-2 variants. Overall study: COV1001, an Ad26.COV2.S trial, supplied this vaccine-arm donor. Recipients of Ad26.COV2.S got it intramuscularly, once or twice 56 days apart.

Treatment: around 19 received Ad26.COV2.S at low or high dose, single or two shots; 5 received placebo; per-sample allocation not given. Day 63 after the first vaccine or placebo injection was the time point for sampling. In the vaccine, an Ad26 vector expressed the SARS-CoV-2 spike of the Wuhan strain. The clonotype comes from a person aged 18-65 years who received the Ad26.COV2.S COVID-19 vaccine or a placebo. The starting material was peripheral blood, obtained in a trial of Ad26.COV2.S vaccine versus placebo. J is TRBJ2-1 and V is TRBV11-3; the match to TRBD2 covers 10 bases. In DNA form, the CDR3 reads TGTGCCAGCAGTTATCTTAGCGGGAGGTACAATGAGCAGTTCTTC. It is translated as CASSYLSGRYNEQFF.